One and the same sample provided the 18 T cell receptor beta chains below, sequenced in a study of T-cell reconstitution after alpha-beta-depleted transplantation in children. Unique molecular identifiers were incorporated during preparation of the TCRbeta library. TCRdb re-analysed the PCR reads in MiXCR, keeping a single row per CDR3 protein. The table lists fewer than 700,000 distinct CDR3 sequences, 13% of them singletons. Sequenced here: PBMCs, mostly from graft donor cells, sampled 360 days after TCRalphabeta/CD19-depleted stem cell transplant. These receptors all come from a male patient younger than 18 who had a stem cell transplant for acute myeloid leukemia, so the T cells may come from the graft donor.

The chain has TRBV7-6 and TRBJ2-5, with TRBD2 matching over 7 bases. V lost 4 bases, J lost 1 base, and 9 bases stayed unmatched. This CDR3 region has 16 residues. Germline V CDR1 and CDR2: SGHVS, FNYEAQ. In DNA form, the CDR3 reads TGTGCCAGCAGCTCCTTTGACCCTAGCGGCCAAGAGACCCAGTACTTC. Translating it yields CASSSFDPSGQETQYF. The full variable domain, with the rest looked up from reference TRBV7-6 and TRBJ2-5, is GAGVSQSPRYKVTKRGQDVALRCDPISGHVSLYWYRQALGQGPEFLTYFNYEAQQDKSGLPNDRFSAERPEGSISTLTIQRTEQRDSAMYRCASSSFDPSGQETQYFGPGTRLLVL.

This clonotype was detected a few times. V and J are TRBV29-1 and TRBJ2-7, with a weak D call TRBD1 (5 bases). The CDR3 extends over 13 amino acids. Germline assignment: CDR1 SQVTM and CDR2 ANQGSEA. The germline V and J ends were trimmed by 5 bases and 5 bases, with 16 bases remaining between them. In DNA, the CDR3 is TGCAGCGTTTGTAAGGGGCTGTGGGACGAGCAGTACTTC. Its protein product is CSVCKGLWDEQYF.

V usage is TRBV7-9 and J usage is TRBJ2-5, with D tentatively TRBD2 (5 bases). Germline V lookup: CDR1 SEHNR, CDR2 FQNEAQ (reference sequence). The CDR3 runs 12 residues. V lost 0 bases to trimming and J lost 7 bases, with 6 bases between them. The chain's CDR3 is CASSLAGGTQYF. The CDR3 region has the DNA TGTGCCAGCAGCTTAGCCGGAGGGACCCAGTACTTC.

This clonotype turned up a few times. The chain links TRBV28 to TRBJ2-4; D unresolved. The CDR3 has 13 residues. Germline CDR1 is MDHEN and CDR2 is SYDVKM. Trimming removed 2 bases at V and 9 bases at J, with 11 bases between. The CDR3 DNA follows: TGTGCCAGCAGTTTAGGCCCGATCAGCATTCAGTACTTC. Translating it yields CASSLGPISIQYF.

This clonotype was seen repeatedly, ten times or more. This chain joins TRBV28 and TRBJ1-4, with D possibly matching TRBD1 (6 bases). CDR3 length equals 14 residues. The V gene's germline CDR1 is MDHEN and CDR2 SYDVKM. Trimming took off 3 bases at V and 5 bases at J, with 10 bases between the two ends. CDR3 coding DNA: TGTGCCAGCAGTTTTAACAGGGCGAATGAAAAACTGTTTTTT. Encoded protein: CASSFNRANEKLFF.

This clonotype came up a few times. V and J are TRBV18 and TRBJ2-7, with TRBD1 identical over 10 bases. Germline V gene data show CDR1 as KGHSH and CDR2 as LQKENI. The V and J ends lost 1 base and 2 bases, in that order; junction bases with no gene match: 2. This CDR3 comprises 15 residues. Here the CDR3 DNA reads TGTGCCAGCTCACCACTCGGGACAGGGGCCTACGAGCAGTACTTC. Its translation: CASSPLGTGAYEQYF.

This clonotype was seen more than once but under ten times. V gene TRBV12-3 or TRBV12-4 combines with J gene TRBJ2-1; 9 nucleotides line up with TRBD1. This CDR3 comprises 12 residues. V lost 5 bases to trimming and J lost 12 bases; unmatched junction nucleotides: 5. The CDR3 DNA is TGTGCCAGCAGTACGTGGGGACAGGGGCAGTTCTTC. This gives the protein CASSTWGQGQFF.

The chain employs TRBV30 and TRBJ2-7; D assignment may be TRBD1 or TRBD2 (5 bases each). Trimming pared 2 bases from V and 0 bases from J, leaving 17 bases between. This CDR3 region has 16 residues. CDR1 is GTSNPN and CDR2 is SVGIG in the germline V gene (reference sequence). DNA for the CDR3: TGTGCCTGGAGTACCTTCCGGGGACGAAGCTCCTACGAGCAGTACTTC. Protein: CAWSTFRGRSSYEQYF.

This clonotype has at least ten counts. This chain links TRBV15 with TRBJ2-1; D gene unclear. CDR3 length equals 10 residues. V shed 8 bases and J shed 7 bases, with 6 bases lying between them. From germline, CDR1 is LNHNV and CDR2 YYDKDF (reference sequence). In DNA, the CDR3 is TGTGCCACCGGCGGTAATGAGCAGTTCTTC. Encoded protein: CATGGNEQFF.

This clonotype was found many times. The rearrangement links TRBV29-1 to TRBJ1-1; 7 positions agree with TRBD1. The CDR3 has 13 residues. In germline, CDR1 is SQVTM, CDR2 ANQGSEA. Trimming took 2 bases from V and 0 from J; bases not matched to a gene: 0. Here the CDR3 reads CSVEQGVNTEAFF. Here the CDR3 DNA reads TGCAGCGTTGAACAGGGGGTGAACACTGAAGCTTTCTTT.

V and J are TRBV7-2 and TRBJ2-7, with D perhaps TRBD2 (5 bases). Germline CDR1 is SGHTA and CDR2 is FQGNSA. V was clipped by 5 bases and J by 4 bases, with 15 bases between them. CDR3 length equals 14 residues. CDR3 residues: CASSRVEGAYEQYF. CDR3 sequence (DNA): TGTGCCAGCAGCCGTGTCGAGGGAGCGTACGAGCAGTACTTC.

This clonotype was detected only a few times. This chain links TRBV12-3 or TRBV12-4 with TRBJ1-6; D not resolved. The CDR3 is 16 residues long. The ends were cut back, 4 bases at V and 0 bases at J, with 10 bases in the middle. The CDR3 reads CASSSDWNSYNSPLHF. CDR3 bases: TGTGCCAGCAGTTCGGACTGGAACTCCTATAATTCACCCCTCCACTTT.

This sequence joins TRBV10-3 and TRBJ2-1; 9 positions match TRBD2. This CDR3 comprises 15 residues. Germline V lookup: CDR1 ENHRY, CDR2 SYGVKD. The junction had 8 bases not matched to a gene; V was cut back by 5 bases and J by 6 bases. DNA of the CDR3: TGTGCCATCAGTAAGACTAGCGGAGACAGCAATGAGCAGTTCTTC. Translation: CAISKTSGDSNEQFF.

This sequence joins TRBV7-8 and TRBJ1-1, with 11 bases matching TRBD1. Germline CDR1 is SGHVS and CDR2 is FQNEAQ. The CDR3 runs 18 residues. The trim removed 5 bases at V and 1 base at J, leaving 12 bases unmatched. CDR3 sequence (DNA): TGTGCCAGCAGCAAATACCCGGGACAGGGGGGGAGGAACACTGAAGCTTTCTTT. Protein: CASSKYPGQGGRNTEAFF.

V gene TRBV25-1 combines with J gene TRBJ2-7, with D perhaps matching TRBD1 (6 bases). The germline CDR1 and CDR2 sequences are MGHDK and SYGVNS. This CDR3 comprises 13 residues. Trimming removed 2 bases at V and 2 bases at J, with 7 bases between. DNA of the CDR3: TGTGCCAGCAGTGAACAGGGGACCTACGAGCAGTACTTC. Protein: CASSEQGTYEQYF.

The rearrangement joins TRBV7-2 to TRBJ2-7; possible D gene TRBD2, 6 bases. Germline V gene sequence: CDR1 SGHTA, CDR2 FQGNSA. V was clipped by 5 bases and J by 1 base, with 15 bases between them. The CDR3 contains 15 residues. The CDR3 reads CASSPGSGESYEQYF. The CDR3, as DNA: TGTGCCAGCAGCCCAGGTAGCGGAGAGTCCTACGAGCAGTACTTC.

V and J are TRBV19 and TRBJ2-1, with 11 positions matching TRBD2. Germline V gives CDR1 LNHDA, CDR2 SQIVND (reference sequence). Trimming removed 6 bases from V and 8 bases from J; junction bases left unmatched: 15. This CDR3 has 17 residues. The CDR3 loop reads CASRNILGLAGADEQFF. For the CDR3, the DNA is TGTGCCAGTAGAAATATTCTTGGACTAGCGGGCGCCGATGAGCAGTTCTTC. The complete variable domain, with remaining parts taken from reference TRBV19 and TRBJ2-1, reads DGGITQSPKYLFRKEGQNVTLSCEQNLNHDAMYWYRQDPGQGLRLIYYSQIVNDFQKGDIAEGYSVSREKKESFPLTVTSAQKNPTAFYLCASRNILGLAGADEQFFGPGTRLTVL.

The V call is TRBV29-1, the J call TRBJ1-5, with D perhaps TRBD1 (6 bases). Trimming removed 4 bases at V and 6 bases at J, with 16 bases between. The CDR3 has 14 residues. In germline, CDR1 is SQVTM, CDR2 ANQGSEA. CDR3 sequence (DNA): TGCAGCGTTGTAGGGGGTTCGGGTTTTCAGCCCCAGCATTTT. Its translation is CSVVGGSGFQPQHF.